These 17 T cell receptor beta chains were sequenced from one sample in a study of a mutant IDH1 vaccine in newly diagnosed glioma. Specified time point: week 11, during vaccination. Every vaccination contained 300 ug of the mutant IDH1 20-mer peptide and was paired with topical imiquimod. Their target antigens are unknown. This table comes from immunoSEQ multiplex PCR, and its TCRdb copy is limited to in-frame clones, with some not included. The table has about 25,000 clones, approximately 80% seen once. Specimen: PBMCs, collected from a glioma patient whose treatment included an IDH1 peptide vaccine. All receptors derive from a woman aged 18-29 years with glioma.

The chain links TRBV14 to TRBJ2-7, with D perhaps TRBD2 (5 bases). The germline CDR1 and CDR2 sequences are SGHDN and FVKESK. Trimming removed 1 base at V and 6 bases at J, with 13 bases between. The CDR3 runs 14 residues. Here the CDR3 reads CASSQALAPGEQYF. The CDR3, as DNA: TGTGCCAGCAGCCAAGCGCTAGCTCCGGGCGAGCAGTACTTC.

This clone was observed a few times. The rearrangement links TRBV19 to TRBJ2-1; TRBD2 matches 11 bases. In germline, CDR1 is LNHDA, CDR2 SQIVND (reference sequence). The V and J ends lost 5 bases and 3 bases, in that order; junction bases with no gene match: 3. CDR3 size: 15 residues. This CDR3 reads CASSATSGNYNEQFF. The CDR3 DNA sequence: TGTGCCAGTAGTGCGACTAGCGGGAACTACAATGAGCAGTTCTTC.

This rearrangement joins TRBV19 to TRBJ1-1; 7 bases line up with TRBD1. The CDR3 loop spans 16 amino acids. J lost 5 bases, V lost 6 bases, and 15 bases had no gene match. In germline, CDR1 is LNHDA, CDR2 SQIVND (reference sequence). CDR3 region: CASSDLTQGERTEAFF. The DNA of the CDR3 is TGTGCCAGTAGCGACTTGACCCAGGGGGAGAGGACTGAAGCTTTCTTT.

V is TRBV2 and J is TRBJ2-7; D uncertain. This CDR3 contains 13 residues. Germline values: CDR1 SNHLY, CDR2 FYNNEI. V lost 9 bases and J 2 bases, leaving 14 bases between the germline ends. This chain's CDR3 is CARRTETTYEQYF. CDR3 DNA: TGTGCCAGAAGGACCGAGACGACCTACGAGCAGTACTTC.

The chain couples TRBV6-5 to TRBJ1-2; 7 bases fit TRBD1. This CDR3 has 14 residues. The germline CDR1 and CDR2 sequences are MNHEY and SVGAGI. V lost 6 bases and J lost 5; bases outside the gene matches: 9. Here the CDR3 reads CASRETGRVYGYTF. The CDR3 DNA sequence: TGTGCCAGCAGGGAGACAGGGAGAGTTTATGGCTACACCTTC.

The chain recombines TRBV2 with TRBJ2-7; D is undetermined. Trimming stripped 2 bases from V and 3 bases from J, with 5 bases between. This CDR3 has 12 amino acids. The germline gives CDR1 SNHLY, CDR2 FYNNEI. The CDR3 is CASSEPSYEQYF. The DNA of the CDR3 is TGTGCCAGCAGTGAACCCAGCTACGAGCAGTACTTC.

The CDR3 spells CASSTPSRPGTYGYTF. As DNA, the CDR3 is TGTGCCAGTAGTACTCCCTCTCGACCCGGCACCTATGGCTACACCTTC. This sequence joins TRBV19 and TRBJ1-2; the D is unclear. Germline V gene data show CDR1 as LNHDA and CDR2 as SQIVND (reference sequence). The CDR3 runs 16 residues. V shed 4 bases and J shed 4 bases, with 19 bases lying between them.

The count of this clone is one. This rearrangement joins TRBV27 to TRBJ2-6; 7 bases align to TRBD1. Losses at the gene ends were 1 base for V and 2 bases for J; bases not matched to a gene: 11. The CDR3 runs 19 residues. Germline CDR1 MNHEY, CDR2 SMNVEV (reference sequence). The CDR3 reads CASSLYSHQGGTGANVLTF. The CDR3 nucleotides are TGTGCCAGCAGTTTATATAGCCACCAAGGGGGCACTGGGGCCAACGTCCTGACTTTC. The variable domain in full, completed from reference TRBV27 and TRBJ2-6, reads EAQVTQNPRYLITVTGKKLTVTCSQNMNHEYMSWYRQDPGLGLRQIYYSMNVEVTDKGDVPEGYKVSRKEKRNFPLILESPSPNQTSLYFCASSLYSHQGGTGANVLTFGAGSRLTVL.

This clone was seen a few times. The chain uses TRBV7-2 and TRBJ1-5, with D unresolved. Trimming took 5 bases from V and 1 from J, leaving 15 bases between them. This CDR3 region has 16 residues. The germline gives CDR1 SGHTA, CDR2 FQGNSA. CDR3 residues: CASSLRLAQSNQPQHF. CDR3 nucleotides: TGTGCCAGCAGCCTCCGGTTAGCACAGAGCAATCAGCCCCAGCATTTT.

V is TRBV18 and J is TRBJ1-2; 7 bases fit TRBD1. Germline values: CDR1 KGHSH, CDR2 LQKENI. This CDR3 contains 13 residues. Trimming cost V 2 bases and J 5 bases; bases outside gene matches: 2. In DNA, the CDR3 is TGTGCCAGCTCACCAGACAGGGCTTATGGCTACACCTTC. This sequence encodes CASSPDRAYGYTF.

Written as DNA, the CDR3 is TGTGCCAGCAGACCAGGATGGCACAACTATGGCTACACCTTC. It is translated as CASRPGWHNYGYTF. The gene calls are TRBV6-6 and TRBJ1-2; no clear D gene. The CDR3 sequence is 14 residues long. Germline CDR1 MNHNY, CDR2 SVGAGI (reference sequence). Trimming took 6 bases from V and 2 from J, leaving 13 bases between them.

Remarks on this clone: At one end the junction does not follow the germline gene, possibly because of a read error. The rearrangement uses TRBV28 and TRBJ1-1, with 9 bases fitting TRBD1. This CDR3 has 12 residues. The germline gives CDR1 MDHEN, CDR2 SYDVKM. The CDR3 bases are TGTGCCAGCAGTTCCGGGACAGGGATAGGTAGCTTT. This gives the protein CASSSGTGIGSF.

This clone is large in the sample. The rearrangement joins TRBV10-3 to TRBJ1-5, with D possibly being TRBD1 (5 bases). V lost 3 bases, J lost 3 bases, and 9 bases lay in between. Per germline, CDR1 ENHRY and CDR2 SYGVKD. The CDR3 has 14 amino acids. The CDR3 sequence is CAISDQGHNQPQHF. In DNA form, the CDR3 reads TGTGCCATCAGTGACCAGGGTCACAATCAGCCCCAGCATTTT.

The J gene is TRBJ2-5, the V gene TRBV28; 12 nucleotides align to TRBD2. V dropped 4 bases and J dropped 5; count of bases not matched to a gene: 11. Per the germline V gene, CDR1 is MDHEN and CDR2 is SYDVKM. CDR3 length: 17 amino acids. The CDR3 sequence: CASSSWTSGILVETQYF. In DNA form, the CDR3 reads TGTGCCAGCAGTTCGTGGACTAGCGGGATACTTGTGGAGACCCAGTACTTC. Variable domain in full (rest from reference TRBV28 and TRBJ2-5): DVKVTQSSRYLVKRTGEKVFLECVQDMDHENMFWYRQDPGLGLRLIYFSYDVKMKEKGDIPEGYSVSREKKERFSLILESASTNQTSMYLCASSSWTSGILVETQYFGPGTRLLVL.

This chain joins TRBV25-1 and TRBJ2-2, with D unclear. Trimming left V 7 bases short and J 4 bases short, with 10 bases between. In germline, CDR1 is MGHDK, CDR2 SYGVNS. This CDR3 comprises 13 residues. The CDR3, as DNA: TGTGCCAGCACCCAAGAGGTCACCGGGGAGCTGTTTTTT. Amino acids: CASTQEVTGELFF.

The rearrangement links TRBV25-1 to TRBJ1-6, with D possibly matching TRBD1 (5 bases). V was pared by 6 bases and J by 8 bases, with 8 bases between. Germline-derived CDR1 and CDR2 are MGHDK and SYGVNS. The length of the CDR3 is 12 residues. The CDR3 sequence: CASSRGDSPLHF. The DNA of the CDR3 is TGTGCCAGCAGCCGAGGGGATTCACCCCTCCACTTT.

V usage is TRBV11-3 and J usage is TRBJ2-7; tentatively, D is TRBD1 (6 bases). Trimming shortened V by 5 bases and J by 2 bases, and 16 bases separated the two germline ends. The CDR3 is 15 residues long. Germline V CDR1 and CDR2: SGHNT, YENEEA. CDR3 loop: CASSPGQTSTYEQYF. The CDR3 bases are TGTGCCAGCAGCCCCGGACAGACTTCTACCTACGAGCAGTACTTC.